These 21 T cell receptor beta chains share one sample of origin, sequenced in a study of metastatic and nonmetastatic thyroid tumors. No patient had received any treatment before thyroid surgery. TCRdb reprocessed the PCR reads using MiXCR. The data contain some 83,000 clones, around 12% of them singletons. Input material: tumor tissue. The receptors originated from a female donor with papillary thyroid cancer or a benign thyroid nodule (not recorded which). Some clones in this sample may be carry-over from other donors' samples.

This clone was recorded many times. J is TRBJ1-1 and V is TRBV5-6, with D hard to call. CDR3 size: 13 residues. Per germline, CDR1 SGHDT and CDR2 YYEEEE. Trimming left V 5 bases short and J 6 bases short, with 14 bases between. The CDR3 DNA reads TGTGCCAGCAGGTGGACGGGTAGGGCTGAAGCTTTCTTT. This translates into CASRWTGRAEAFF.

This clone was observed many times. The chain recombines TRBV5-4 with TRBJ2-5; TRBD2 agrees at 9 bases. The CDR3 runs 17 residues. The germline V gene encodes CDR1 SGHNT and CDR2 YYREEE (reference sequence). The V segment lost 3 bases and the J segment 0 bases; nucleotides outside the gene matches: 9. CDR3 sequence: CASSSLAGGGHQETQYF. In DNA form, the CDR3 reads TGTGCCAGCAGCTCTTTGGCGGGAGGGGGGCACCAAGAGACCCAGTACTTC.

This clone is medium-sized. The chain uses TRBV6-1 and TRBJ2-7; D is possibly TRBD1 or TRBD2 (5 bases each). The V gene's germline CDR1 is MNHNS and CDR2 SASEGT. Trimming removed 7 bases at V and 2 bases at J, with 15 bases between. This CDR3 has 14 residues. The CDR3, as DNA: TGTGCCAGCACCGAGACCGGGACCCCCTACGAGCAGTACTTC. As protein: CASTETGTPYEQYF.

This clone was recorded at least ten times. The chain recombines TRBV7-6 with TRBJ1-2, with D possibly matching TRBD1 (5 bases). Germline CDR1 is SGHVS and CDR2 is FNYEAQ. The CDR3 contains 13 residues. Trimming removed 3 bases from V and 2 bases from J, with 7 bases in between. The CDR3 DNA reads as TGTGCCAGCAGCTTTACAGGAAACTATGGCTACACCTTC. This codes for CASSFTGNYGYTF.

This clone was detected many times. This chain connects TRBV5-1 to TRBJ2-5; D may match TRBD1 or TRBD2 (6 bases each). Germline lookup yields CDR1 SGHRS and CDR2 YFSETQ. Deletions cut 7 bases from V and 0 bases from J, with 19 bases between. This CDR3 comprises 16 residues. This CDR3 reads CASALLQGGHQETQYF. CDR3 DNA: TGCGCCAGCGCTTTATTACAGGGAGGACACCAAGAGACCCAGTACTTC.

CDR3 coding DNA: TGTGCCAGCAGCTTAAGTACCCGAGGCCGACTAGCGGGAGGAGGGGAGCTGTTTTTT. Its translation: CASSLSTRGRLAGGGELFF. The J gene is TRBJ2-2, the V gene TRBV7-3, with TRBD2 matching over 13 bases. The germline CDR1 and CDR2 sequences are SGHTA and FQGTGA. The CDR3 runs to 19 residues. With 1 base clipped from V and 8 bases from J, the junction kept 13 bases outside the gene matches.

The V call is TRBV11-1, the J call TRBJ2-1; D tentatively fits TRBD1 or TRBD2 (5 bases each). V lost 5 bases and J 0 bases, leaving 11 bases between the germline ends. From germline, CDR1 is SGHAT and CDR2 FQDESV (reference sequence). The CDR3 contains 15 residues. CDR3 loop: CASSPGGSSYNEQFF. In DNA, the CDR3 is TGTGCCAGCAGCCCTGGGGGTAGCTCCTACAATGAGCAGTTCTTC. Filled out from reference TRBV11-1 and TRBJ2-1, the complete variable domain reads EAEVAQSPRYKITEKSQAVAFWCDPISGHATLYWYRQILGQGPELLVQFQDESVVDDSQLPKDRFSAERLKGVDSTLKIQPAELGDSAMYLCASSPGGSSYNEQFFGPGTRLTVL.

This clone has ten or more counts. The V call is TRBV5-1, the J call TRBJ2-1; D tentatively reads TRBD1 or TRBD2 (6 bases each). V was clipped by 4 bases and J by 7 bases, with 18 bases between them. CDR3 length: 15 residues. From germline, CDR1 is SGHRS and CDR2 YFSETQ. The CDR3 protein is CASSLAGAGINEQFF. Here the CDR3 DNA reads TGCGCCAGCAGCCTAGCAGGGGCGGGGATTAATGAGCAGTTCTTC. Combining the CDR3 with reference TRBV5-1 and TRBJ2-1 gives the whole variable domain KAGVTQTPRYLIKTRGQQVTLSCSPISGHRSVSWYQQTPGQGLQFLFEYFSETQRNKGNFPGRFSGRQFSNSRSEMNVSTLELGDSALYLCASSLAGAGINEQFFGPGTRLTVL.

This clone turned up a few times. This could be a read error, since a much larger clone is one nucleotide away. The chain combines TRBV4-2 with TRBJ1-2; 7 nucleotides agree with TRBD1. Trimming took 4 bases from V and 4 from J; bases not matched to a gene: 24. Per the germline V gene, CDR1 is LGHNA and CDR2 is YNFKEQ. This CDR3 has 20 residues. CDR3 region: CASSPLIPIPAGTAGYGYTF. In DNA form, the CDR3 reads TGTGCCAGCAGCCCGTTGATCCCGATCCCCGCCGGGACAGCTGGCTATGGCTACACCTTC.

The sample holds many counts of this clone. One junction end disagrees with the germline gene, perhaps due to a read error. The chain combines TRBV6-1 with TRBJ2-7, with D perhaps matching TRBD1 (5 bases). There are 13 residues in the CDR3. Germline lookup yields CDR1 MNHNS and CDR2 SASEGT. The CDR3 spells CASTPGRTYVQYF. The DNA of the CDR3 is TGTGCCAGCACCCCAGGGCGGACCTACGTGCAGTACTTC.

This clone showed up many times. The CDR3 reads CASSDPGQGAIGYTF. The CDR3 region has the DNA TGCGCCAGCAGCGACCCGGGACAGGGGGCAATAGGCTACACCTTC. This rearrangement joins TRBV5-1 to TRBJ1-2; the match to TRBD1 covers 12 bases. V shed 4 bases, J shed 8 bases, and the junction held 9 bases outside the gene matches. Germline-derived CDR1 and CDR2 are SGHRS and YFSETQ. The length of the CDR3 is 15 residues. Supplemented by reference TRBV5-1 and TRBJ1-2, the full variable domain reads KAGVTQTPRYLIKTRGQQVTLSCSPISGHRSVSWYQQTPGQGLQFLFEYFSETQRNKGNFPGRFSGRQFSNSRSEMNVSTLELGDSALYLCASSDPGQGAIGYTFGSGTRLTVV.

To note about this clone: The germline gene is not matched at one end of the junction; a read error may be the cause. The rearrangement links TRBV7-2 to TRBJ2-7; unclear D gene. Germline V CDR1 and CDR2: SGHTA, FQGNSA. CDR3 size: 15 residues. The DNA of the CDR3 is TGTGCCAGCAGCACGACCGGCACGCTTACCTACGATCAGTACTTC. This translates into CASSTTGTLTYDQYF.

Details on this clone: This clone may be a read error of a much larger clone one base away. V usage is TRBV9 and J usage is TRBJ2-3, with 8 bases that match TRBD2. V was clipped by 3 bases and J by 0 bases; unmatched bases: 6. This CDR3 is 16 amino acids long. Germline V gene lookup returns CDR1 SGDLS and CDR2 YYNGEE. CDR3 nucleotides: TGTGCCAGCAGCGATACTAGCGGAGAAAGCACAGATACGCAGTATTTT. This codes for CASSDTSGESTDTQYF.

This clone has a count of ten or more. V is TRBV6-1 and J is TRBJ1-6, with 7 positions matching TRBD1. Germline CDR1 is MNHNS and CDR2 is SASEGT. The CDR3 covers 17 residues. Unmatched junction bases numbered 16, after V lost 7 bases and J lost 7 bases. Here the CDR3 DNA reads TGTGCCAGCACTCGTACAGGGGTACTGGGGGCCAATTCACCCCTCCACTTT. It specifies CASTRTGVLGANSPLHF.

This clone has at least ten counts. The chain recombines TRBV28 with TRBJ2-1, with TRBD1 identical over 7 bases. This CDR3 spans 16 amino acids. After removal of 6 bases from V and 6 bases from J, the junction contained 14 bases not matched to a gene. The germline V gene has CDR1 MDHEN and CDR2 SYDVKM. The CDR3 nucleotides read TGTGCCAGCAGCCTCTTACAGGGGATAATGGGCAATGAGCAGTTCTTC. It yields the protein CASSLLQGIMGNEQFF. Drawing the rest from reference TRBV28 and TRBJ2-1, the complete variable domain is DVKVTQSSRYLVKRTGEKVFLECVQDMDHENMFWYRQDPGLGLRLIYFSYDVKMKEKGDIPEGYSVSREKKERFSLILESASTNQTSMYLCASSLLQGIMGNEQFFGPGTRLTVL.

This clone occurred a few times. Since a much larger clone is just one base distant, this may be a read error. The V gene is TRBV6-1, the J gene TRBJ2-6; D may be TRBD2 (5 bases). The CDR3 sequence is 13 residues long. CDR1 is MNHNS, CDR2 SASEGT, per germline. The CDR3 DNA reads as TGTGCCACCAGGTCTACCGGGGACAACGTCCTGACTTTC. Translation: CATRSTGDNVLTF.

This clone was counted ten times or more. This rearrangement joins TRBV4-1 to TRBJ2-5; TRBD2 might be the D (6 bases). The CDR3 covers 16 residues. The germline V gene encodes CDR1 MGHRA and CDR2 YSYEKL. The germline V and J ends were trimmed by 0 bases and 1 base, with 12 bases remaining between them. The CDR3 DNA reads TGCGCCAGCAGCCAAGAACCGGCGGGAAGCCAAGAGACCCAGTACTTC. Translated: CASSQEPAGSQETQYF.

This clone occurred many times. The chain couples TRBV7-8 to TRBJ2-1, with D perhaps matching TRBD2 (6 bases). Germline V CDR1 and CDR2: SGHVS, FQNEAQ. CDR3 length: 14 residues. V lost 7 bases and J 4 bases, leaving 14 bases between the germline ends. Written as DNA, the CDR3 is TGTGCCAGCACGGGGACTTGGCCATACAATGAGCAGTTCTTC. Its translation is CASTGTWPYNEQFF.

This clone was found a few times. Given a much more abundant clone one base away, this may be a read error. The V gene is TRBV5-1, the J gene TRBJ1-1, with D unresolved. Germline CDR1 reads SGHRS; CDR2 reads YFSETQ. The CDR3 consists of 14 residues. V was shortened by 0 bases and J by 0 bases, with 6 bases between the two germline ends. The CDR3 DNA reads as TGCGCCAGCAGCTTGGATTCCGTGAACACTGAAGCTTTCTTT. Translated: CASSLDSVNTEAFF. Variable domain in full (rest from reference TRBV5-1 and TRBJ1-1): KAGVTQTPRYLIKTRGQQVTLSCSPISGHRSVSWYQQTPGQGLQFLFEYFSETQRNKGNFPGRFSGRQFSNSRSEMNVSTLELGDSALYLCASSLDSVNTEAFFGQGTRLTVV.

This clone was seen more than once but under ten times. A much more abundant neighbour one base away suggests this may be a read error. The chain joins TRBV10-2 to TRBJ1-6; weak D call: TRBD1 (5 bases). Trimming shortened V by 4 bases and J by 10 bases, and 17 bases separated the two germline ends. From germline, CDR1 is WSHSY and CDR2 SAAADI. This CDR3 contains 15 residues. In nucleotides, the CDR3 is TGCGCCAGCAGTGGGTCATGGGGGGAACGGTCACCCCTCCACTTT. This translates into CASSGSWGERSPLHF.

This clone was counted ten times or more. This chain uses TRBV12-3 or TRBV12-4 with TRBJ2-5; 7 bases match TRBD1. This CDR3 region has 13 residues. V gave up 7 bases and J gave up 2 bases; unmatched junction bases: 4. CDR3 sequence: CASNRQGQETQYF. The CDR3 DNA follows: TGTGCCAGCAATCGACAGGGTCAAGAGACCCAGTACTTC.